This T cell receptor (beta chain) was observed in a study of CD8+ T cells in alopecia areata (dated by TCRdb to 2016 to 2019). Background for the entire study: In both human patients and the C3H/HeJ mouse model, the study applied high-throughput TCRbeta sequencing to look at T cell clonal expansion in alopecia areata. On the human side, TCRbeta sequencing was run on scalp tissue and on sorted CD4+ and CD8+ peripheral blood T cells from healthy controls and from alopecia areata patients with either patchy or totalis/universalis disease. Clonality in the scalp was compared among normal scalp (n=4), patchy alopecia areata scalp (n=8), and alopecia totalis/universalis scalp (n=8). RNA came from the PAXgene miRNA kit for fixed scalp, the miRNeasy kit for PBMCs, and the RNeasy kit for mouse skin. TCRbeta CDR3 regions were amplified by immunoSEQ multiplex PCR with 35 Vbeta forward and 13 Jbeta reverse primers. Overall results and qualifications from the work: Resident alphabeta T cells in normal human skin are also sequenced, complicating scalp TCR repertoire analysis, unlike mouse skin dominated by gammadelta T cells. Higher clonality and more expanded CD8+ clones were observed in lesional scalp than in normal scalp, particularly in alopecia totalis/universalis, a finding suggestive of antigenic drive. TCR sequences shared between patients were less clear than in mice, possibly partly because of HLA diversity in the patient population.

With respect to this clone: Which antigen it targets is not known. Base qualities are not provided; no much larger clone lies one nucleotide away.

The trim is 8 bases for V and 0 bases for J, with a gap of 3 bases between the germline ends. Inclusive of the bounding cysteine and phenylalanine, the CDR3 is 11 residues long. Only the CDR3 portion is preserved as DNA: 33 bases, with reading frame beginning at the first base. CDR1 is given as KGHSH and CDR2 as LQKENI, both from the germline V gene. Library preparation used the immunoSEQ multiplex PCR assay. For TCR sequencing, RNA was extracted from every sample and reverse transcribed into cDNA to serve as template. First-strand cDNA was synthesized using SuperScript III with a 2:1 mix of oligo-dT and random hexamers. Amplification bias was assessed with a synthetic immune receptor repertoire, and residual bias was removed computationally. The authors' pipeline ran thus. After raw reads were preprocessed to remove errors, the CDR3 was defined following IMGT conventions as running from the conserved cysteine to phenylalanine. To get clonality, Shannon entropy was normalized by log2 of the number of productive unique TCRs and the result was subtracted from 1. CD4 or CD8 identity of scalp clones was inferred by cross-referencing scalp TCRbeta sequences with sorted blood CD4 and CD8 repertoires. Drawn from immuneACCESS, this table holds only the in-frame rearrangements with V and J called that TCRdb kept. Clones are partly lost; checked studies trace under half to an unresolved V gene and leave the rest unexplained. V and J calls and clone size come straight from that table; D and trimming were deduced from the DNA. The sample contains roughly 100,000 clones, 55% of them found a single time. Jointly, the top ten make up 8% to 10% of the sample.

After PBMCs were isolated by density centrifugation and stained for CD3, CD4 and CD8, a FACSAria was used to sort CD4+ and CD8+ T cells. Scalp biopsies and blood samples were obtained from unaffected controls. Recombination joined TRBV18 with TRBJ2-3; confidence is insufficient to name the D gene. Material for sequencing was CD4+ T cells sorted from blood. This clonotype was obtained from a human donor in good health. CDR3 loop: CASTSTDTQYF. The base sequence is TGTGCCAGCACTAGCACAGATACGCAGTATTTT.